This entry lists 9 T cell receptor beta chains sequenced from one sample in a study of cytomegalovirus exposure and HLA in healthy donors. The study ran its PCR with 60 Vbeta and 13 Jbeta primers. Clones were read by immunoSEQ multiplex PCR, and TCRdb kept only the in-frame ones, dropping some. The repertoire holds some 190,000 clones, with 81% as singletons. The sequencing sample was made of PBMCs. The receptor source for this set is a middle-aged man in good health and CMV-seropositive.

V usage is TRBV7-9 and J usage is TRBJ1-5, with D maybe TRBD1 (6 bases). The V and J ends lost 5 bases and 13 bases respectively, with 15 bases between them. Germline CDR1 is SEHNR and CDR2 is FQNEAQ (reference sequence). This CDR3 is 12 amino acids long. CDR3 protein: CASSPFGGAQHF. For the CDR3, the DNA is TGTGCCAGCAGCCCTTTTGGGGGCGCACAGCATTTT.

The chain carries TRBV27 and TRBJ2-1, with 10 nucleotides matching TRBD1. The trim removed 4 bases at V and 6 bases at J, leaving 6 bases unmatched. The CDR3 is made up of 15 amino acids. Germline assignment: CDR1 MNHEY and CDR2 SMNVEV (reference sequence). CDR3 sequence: CASSSPGTGANEQFF. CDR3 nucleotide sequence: TGTGCCAGCAGTTCCCCCGGGACAGGGGCCAATGAGCAGTTCTTC.

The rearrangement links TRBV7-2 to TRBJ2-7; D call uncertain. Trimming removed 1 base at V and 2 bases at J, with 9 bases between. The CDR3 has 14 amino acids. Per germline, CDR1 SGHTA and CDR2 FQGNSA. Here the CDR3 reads CASSLVAFTYEQYF. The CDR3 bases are TGTGCCAGCAGCTTAGTCGCGTTCACCTACGAGCAGTACTTC.

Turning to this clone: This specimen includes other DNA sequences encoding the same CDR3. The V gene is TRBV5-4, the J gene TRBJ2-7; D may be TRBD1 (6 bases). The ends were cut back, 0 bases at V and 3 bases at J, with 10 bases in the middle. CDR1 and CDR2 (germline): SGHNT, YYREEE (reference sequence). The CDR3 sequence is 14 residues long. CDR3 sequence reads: CASSLEGEYYEQYF. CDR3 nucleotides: TGTGCCAGCAGCTTGGAGGGGGAATACTACGAGCAGTACTTC.

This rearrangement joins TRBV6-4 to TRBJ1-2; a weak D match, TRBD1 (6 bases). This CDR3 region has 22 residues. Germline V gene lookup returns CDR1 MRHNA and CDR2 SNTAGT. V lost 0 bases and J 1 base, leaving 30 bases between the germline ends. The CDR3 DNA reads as TGTGCCAGCAGTGACTCGATGTTGGGAAAGTGGAACAGGGTGATCTTTAACTATGGCTACACCTTC. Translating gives CASSDSMLGKWNRVIFNYGYTF.

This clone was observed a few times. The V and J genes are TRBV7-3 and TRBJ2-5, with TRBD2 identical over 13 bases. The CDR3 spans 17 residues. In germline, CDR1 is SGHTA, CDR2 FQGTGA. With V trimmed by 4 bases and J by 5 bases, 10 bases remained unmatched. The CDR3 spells CASSWTSGSPPRETQYF. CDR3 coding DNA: TGTGCCAGCAGCTGGACTAGCGGGAGTCCCCCCCGGGAGACCCAGTACTTC.

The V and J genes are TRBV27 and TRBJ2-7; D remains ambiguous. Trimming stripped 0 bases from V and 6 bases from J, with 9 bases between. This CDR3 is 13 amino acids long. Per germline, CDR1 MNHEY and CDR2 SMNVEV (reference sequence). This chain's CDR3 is CASSLSNFGEQYF. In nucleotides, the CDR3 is TGTGCCAGCAGTTTATCGAACTTTGGCGAGCAGTACTTC.

CDR3 nucleotide sequence: TGCGCCAGCAGCTTGCAACTGAGCGCCGCCACAGATACGCAGTATTTT. Its translation is CASSLQLSAATDTQYF. The chain uses TRBV5-1 and TRBJ2-3; D not certain. The CDR3 is 16 amino acids. CDR1 and CDR2 from the germline V gene are SGHRS and YFSETQ. The V gene lost 1 base and the J gene lost 2 bases, with 14 bases spanning the gap.

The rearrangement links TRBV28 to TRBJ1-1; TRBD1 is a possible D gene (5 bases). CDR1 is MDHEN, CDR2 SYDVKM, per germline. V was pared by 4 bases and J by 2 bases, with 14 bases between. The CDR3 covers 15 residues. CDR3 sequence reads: CASSSLGGENTEAFF. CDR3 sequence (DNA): TGTGCCAGCAGTTCTCTTGGAGGGGAAAACACTGAAGCTTTCTTT. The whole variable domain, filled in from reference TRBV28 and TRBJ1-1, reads DVKVTQSSRYLVKRTGEKVFLECVQDMDHENMFWYRQDPGLGLRLIYFSYDVKMKEKGDIPEGYSVSREKKERFSLILESASTNQTSMYLCASSSLGGENTEAFFGQGTRLTVV.